The clone carrying this TCR beta chain was counted at least ten times. Its antigen is not known. The data stem from a study of T cells after yellow fever vaccination. About the study: SMART-Seq v4 Ultra Low Input served to prepare low-cell-number fractions.

In making TCR cDNA, 5'RACE template switching added a universal primer site and UMIs to it. MiXCR was run by TCRdb on the 5' RACE reads, yielding one entry per CDR3 protein. The data show some 120,000 distinct CDR3 sequences, with more than 6% seen just once and around 2.5% held by the top ten. Study-level points and caveats: Highly abundant clonotypes carried over from the bulk population could end up in FACS-sorted repertoires as contaminants. Although the secondary response was weaker, it peaked faster, at day 5 versus 15.

V was pared by 3 bases and J by 3 bases, with 15 bases between. Germline values: CDR1 SGHTA, CDR2 FQGNSA. The CDR3 sequence is 16 residues long. This rearrangement joins TRBV7-2 to TRBJ2-1; TRBD1 or TRBD2 may be the D gene (5 bases each). The sample was CD4+ T cells sorted from PBMCs, taken around 10 days after the first yellow fever vaccination. This TCR was recovered from a man younger than 30 who received the YFV17D yellow fever vaccine. CDR3 DNA: TGTGCCAGCAGCTTCATACCGGGACGGAACTACAATGAGCAGTTCTTC. Its protein product is CASSFIPGRNYNEQFF.